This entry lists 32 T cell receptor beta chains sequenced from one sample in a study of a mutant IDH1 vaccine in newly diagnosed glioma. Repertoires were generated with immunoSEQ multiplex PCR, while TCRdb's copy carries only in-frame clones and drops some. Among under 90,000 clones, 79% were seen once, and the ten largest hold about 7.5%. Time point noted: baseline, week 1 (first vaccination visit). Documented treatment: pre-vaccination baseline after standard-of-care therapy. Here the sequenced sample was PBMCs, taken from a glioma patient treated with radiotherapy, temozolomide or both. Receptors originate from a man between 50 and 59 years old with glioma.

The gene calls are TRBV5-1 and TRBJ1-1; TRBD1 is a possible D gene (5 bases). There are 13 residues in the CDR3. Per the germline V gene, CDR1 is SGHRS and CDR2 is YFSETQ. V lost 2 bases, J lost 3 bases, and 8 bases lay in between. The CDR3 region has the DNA TGCGCCAGCAGCTTCCAACAGGACACTGAAGCTTTCTTT. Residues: CASSFQQDTEAFF.

CDR3 loop: CASTEGRTPWGKYF. The CDR3 DNA sequence: TGTGCCTCCACAGAGGGCCGGACACCTTGGGGGAAGTACTTC. The genes are TRBV30 and TRBJ2-7; the D call may be TRBD1 or TRBD2 (5 bases each). Germline CDR1 and CDR2: GTSNPN and SVGIG (reference sequence). The ends were cut back, 7 bases at V and 11 bases at J, with 27 bases in the middle. The CDR3 sequence is 14 residues long.

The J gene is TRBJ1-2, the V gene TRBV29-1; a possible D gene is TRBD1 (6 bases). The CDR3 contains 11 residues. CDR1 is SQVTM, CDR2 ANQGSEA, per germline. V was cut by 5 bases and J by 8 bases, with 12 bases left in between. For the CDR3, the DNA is TGCAGCGTTCGGGGGGCGCGGGGCTACACCTTC. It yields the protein CSVRGARGYTF.

The CDR3 loop reads CASSSSMSLNSPLHF. DNA for the CDR3: TGTGCCAGCAGTTCCTCAATGAGTCTTAATTCACCCCTCCACTTT. The J gene is TRBJ1-6, the V gene TRBV6-5; D is uncertain. CDR1 is MNHEY, CDR2 SVGAGI, per germline. With 4 bases removed from V and 6 bases from J, the gap between germline ends came to 13 bases. The CDR3 has 15 residues.

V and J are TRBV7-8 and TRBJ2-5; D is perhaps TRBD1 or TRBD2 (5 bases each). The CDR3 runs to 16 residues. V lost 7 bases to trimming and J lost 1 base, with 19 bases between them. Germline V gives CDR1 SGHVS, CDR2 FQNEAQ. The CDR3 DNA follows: TGTGCCAGCACCCCAGGGACCGTTGGGCGCCAAGAGACCCAGTACTTC. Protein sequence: CASTPGTVGRQETQYF.

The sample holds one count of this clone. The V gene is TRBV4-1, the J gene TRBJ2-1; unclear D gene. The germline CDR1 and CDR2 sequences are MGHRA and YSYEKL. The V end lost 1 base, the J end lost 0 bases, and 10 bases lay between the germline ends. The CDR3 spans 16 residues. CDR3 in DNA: TGCGCCAGCAGCCAAGTGGACGTTATCTCCTACAATGAGCAGTTCTTC. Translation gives CASSQVDVISYNEQFF.

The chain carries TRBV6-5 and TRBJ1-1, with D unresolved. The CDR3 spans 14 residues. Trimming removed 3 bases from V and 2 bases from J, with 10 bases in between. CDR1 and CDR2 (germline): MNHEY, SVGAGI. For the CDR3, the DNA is TGTGCCAGCAGTTATTTCGACCGTAACACTGAAGCTTTCTTT. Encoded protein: CASSYFDRNTEAFF.

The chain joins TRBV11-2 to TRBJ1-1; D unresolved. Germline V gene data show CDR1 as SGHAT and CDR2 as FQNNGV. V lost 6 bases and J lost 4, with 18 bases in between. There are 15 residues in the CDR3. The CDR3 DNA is TGTGCCAGCAGGGCTTTGAGGGATTCAGGCACTGAAGCTTTCTTT. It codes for CASRALRDSGTEAFF.

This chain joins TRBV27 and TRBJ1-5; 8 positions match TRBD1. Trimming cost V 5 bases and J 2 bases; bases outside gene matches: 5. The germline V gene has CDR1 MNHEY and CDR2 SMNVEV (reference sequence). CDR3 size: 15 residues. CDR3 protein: CASSPSDRGNQPQHF. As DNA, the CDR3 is TGTGCCAGCAGTCCCTCGGACAGGGGCAATCAGCCCCAGCATTTT.

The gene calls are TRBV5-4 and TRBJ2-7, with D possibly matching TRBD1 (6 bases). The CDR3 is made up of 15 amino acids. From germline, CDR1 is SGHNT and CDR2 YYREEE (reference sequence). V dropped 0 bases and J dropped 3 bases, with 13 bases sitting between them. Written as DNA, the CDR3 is TGTGCCAGCAGCTTGGGTGCAGGGGTTAACTACGAGCAGTACTTC. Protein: CASSLGAGVNYEQYF.

The CDR3 DNA is TGCGCCAGCAGCCAAGACAGGGGGATCAGTGGCTACACCTTC. It yields the protein CASSQDRGISGYTF. The rearrangement links TRBV4-3 to TRBJ1-2, with TRBD1 matching 7 bases. This CDR3 contains 14 residues. Germline trimming cut 0 bases from V and 7 bases from J; bases unmatched to any gene: 5. Germline V lookup: CDR1 LGHNA, CDR2 YSLEER.

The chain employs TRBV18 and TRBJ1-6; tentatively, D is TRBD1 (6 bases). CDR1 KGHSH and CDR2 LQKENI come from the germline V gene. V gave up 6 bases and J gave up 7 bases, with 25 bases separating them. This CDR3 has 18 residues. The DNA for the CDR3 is TGTGCCAGCTCTACAGGGCCACCGACCCCCACAAGGAATTCACCCCTCCACTTT. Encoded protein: CASSTGPPTPTRNSPLHF.

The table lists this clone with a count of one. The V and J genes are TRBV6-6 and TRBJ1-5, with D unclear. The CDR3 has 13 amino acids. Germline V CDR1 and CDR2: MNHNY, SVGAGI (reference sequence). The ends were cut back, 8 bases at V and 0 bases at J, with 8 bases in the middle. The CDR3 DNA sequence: TGTGCCAGCCGGGCAGCTAGCAATCAGCCCCAGCATTTT. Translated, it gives CASRAASNQPQHF.

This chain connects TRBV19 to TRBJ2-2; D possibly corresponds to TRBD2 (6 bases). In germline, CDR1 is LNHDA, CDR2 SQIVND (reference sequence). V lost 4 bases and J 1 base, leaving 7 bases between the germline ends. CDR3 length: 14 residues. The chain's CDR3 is CASSTGVNTGELFF. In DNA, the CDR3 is TGTGCCAGTAGTACGGGGGTGAACACCGGGGAGCTGTTTTTT. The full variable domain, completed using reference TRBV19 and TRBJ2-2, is DGGITQSPKYLFRKEGQNVTLSCEQNLNHDAMYWYRQDPGQGLRLIYYSQIVNDFQKGDIAEGYSVSREKKESFPLTVTSAQKNPTAFYLCASSTGVNTGELFFGEGSRLTVL.

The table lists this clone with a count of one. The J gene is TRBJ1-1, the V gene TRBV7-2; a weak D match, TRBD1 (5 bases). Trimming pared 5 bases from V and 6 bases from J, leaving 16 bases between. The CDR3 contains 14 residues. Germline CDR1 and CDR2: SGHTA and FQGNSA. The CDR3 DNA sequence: TGTGCCAGCAGCACCCGCAGGGAGCCCCCTGAAGCTTTCTTT. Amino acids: CASSTRREPPEAFF. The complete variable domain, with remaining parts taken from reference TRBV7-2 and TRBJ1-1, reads GAGVSQSPSNKVTEKGKDVELRCDPISGHTALYWYRQSLGQGLEFLIYFQGNSAPDKSGLPSDRFSAERTGGSVSTLTIQRTQQEDSAVYLCASSTRREPPEAFFGQGTRLTVV.

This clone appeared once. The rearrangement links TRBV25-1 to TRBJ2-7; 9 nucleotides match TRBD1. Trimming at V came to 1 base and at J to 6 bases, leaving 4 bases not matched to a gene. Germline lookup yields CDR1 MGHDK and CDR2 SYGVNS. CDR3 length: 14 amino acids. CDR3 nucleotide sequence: TGTGCCAGCAGTGAATTCGGACAGGGGAGCGAGCAGTACTTC. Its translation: CASSEFGQGSEQYF.

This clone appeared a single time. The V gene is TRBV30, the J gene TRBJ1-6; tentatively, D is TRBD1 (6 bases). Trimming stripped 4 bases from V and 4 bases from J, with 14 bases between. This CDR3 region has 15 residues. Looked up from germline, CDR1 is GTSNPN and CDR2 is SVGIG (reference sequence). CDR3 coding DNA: TGTGCCTGGATGCAAGGGGGGTCTTATAATTCACCCCTCCACTTT. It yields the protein CAWMQGGSYNSPLHF.

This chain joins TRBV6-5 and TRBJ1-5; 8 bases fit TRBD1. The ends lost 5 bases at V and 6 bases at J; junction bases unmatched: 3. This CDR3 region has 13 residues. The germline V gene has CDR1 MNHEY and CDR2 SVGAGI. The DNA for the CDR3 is TGTGCCAGCAGTCGGACAGGGACTCAGCCCCAGCATTTT. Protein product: CASSRTGTQPQHF.

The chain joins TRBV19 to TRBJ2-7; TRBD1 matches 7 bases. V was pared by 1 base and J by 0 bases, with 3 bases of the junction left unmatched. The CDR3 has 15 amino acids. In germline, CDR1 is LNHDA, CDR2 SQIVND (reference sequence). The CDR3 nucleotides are TGTGCCAGTAGTATAGTCCCAGGGGGCTCCTACGAGCAGTACTTC. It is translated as CASSIVPGGSYEQYF.

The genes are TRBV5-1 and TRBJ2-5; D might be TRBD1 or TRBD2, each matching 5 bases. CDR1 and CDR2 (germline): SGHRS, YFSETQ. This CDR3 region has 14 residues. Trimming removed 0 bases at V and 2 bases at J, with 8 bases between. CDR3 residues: CASSLGGAQETQYF. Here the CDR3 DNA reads TGCGCCAGCAGCTTGGGAGGGGCTCAAGAGACCCAGTACTTC.

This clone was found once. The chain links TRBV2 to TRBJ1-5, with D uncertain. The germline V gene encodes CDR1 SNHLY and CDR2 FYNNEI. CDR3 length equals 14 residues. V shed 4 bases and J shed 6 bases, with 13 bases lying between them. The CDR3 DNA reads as TGTGCCAGCAGTGCCTCAGTCAGCCCTCAGCCCCAGCATTTT. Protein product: CASSASVSPQPQHF.

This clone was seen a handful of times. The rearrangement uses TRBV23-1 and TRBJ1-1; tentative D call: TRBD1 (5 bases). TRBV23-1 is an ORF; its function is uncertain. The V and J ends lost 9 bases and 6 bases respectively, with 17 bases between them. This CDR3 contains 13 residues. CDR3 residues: CARWDGGVPEAFF. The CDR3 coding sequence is TGCGCCAGATGGGACGGCGGAGTCCCTGAAGCTTTCTTT.

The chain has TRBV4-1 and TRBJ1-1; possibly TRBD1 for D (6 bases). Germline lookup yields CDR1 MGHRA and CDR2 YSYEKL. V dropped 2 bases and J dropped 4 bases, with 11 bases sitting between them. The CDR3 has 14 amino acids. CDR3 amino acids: CASSQTTGRTEAFF. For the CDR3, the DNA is TGCGCCAGCAGCCAAACGACAGGCCGCACTGAAGCTTTCTTT.

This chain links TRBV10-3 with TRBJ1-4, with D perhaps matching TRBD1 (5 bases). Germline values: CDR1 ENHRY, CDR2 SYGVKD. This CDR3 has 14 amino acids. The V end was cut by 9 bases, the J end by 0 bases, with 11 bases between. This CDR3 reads CAIRDPATNEKLFF. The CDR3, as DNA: TGTGCCATAAGGGACCCAGCAACTAATGAAAAACTGTTTTTT.

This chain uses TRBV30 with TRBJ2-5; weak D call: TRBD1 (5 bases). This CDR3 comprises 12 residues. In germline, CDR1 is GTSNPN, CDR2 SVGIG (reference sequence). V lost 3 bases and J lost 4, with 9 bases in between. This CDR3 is CAWRQARETQYF. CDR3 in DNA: TGTGCCTGGAGACAGGCCCGAGAGACCCAGTACTTC.

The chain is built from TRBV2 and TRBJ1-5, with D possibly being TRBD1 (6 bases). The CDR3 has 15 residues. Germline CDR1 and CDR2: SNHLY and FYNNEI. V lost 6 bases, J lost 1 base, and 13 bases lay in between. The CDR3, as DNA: TGTGCCAGCAGACAGGGCGCGCAAAGCAATCAGCCCCAGCATTTT. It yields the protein CASRQGAQSNQPQHF.

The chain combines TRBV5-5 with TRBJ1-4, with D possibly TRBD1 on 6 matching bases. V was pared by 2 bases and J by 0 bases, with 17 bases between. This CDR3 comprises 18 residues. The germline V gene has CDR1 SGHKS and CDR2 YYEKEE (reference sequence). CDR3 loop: CASSLTGSARATNEKLFF. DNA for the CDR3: TGTGCCAGCAGCTTAACAGGGTCCGCGCGGGCAACTAATGAAAAACTGTTTTTT. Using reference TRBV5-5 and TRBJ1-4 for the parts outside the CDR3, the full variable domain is DAGVTQSPTHLIKTRGQQVTLRCSPISGHKSVSWYQQVLGQGPQFIFQYYEKEERGRGNFPDRFSARQFPNYSSELNVNALLLGDSALYLCASSLTGSARATNEKLFFGSGTQLSVL.

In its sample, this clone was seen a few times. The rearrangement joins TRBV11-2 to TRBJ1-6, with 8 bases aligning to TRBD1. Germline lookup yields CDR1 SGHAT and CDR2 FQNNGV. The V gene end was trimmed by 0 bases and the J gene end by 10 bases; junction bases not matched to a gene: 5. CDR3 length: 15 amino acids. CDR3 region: CASSLEPGGGSPLHF. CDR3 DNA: TGTGCCAGCAGCTTAGAGCCAGGGGGCGGATCACCCCTCCACTTT.

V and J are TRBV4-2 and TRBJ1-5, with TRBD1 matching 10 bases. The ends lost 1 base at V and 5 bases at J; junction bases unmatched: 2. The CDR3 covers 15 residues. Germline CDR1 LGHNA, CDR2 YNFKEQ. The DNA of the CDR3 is TGTGCCAGCAGCCAAGCCGGGACAGGGGATCAGCCCCAGCATTTT. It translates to CASSQAGTGDQPQHF.

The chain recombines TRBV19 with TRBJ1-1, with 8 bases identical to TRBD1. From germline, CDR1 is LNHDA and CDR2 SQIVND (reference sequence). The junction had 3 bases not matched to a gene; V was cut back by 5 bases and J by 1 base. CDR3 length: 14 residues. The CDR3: CASSLQGANTEAFF. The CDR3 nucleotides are TGTGCCAGTAGTCTCCAGGGGGCGAACACTGAAGCTTTCTTT.

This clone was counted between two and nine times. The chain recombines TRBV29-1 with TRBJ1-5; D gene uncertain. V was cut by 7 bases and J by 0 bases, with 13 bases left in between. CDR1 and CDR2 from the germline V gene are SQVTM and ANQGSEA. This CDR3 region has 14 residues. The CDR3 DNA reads TGCAGCGCTCTGTCCGGCAATAGCAATCAGCCCCAGCATTTT. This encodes CSALSGNSNQPQHF.

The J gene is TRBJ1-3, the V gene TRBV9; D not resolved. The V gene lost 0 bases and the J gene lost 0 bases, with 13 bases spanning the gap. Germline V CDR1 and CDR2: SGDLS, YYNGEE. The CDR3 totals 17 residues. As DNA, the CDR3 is TGTGCCAGCAGCGTAGCTACTGGTAGGACCTCTGGAAACACCATATATTTT. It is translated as CASSVATGRTSGNTIYF.